The 11 T cell receptor beta chains below come from one sample, sequenced in a study of cytomegalovirus exposure and HLA in healthy donors. In the PCR, 60 Vbeta and 13 Jbeta primers were used. Produced via immunoSEQ multiplex PCR; TCRdb's table is partial and in-frame only. The data contain roughly 190,000 clones, less than 85% of them singletons. Sequenced input: PBMCs. The receptor set was obtained from a girl aged 5 to 17 in good health and CMV-seropositive.

This clone has more than one count but fewer than ten. The V and J genes are TRBV7-2 and TRBJ2-2; weak D call: TRBD2 (7 bases). CDR1 is SGHTA and CDR2 is FQGNSA in the germline V gene. Trimming removed 3 bases from V and 4 bases from J, with 12 bases in between. The CDR3 totals 15 residues. CDR3 amino acids: CASSFGGRGTGELFF. CDR3 nucleotide sequence: TGTGCCAGCAGCTTCGGGGGGCGAGGCACCGGGGAGCTGTTTTTT.

The J gene is TRBJ2-2, the V gene TRBV6-1; the D gene is possibly TRBD2 (5 bases). The germline CDR1 and CDR2 sequences are MNHNS and SASEGT. V was clipped by 8 bases and J by 6 bases, with 13 bases between them. The CDR3 contains 13 residues. CDR3 coding DNA: TGTGCCAGCTTTACGGGGTTGGCCGGGGAGCTGTTTTTT. Amino acids: CASFTGLAGELFF.

The chain is built from TRBV19 and TRBJ2-7; 7 bases are shared with TRBD1. The CDR3 has 16 residues. CDR1 is LNHDA, CDR2 SQIVND, per germline (reference sequence). J was trimmed by 0 bases and V by 1 base; bases with no gene match: 6. The CDR3, as DNA: TGTGCCAGTAGTATAGCGACAGGGACCCTCTCCTACGAGCAGTACTTC. It is translated as CASSIATGTLSYEQYF.

This sequence joins TRBV2 and TRBJ1-5, with D perhaps matching TRBD1 (5 bases). The V end lost 4 bases, the J end lost 4 bases, and 14 bases lay between the germline ends. There are 15 residues in the CDR3. The germline CDR1 and CDR2 sequences are SNHLY and FYNNEI. CDR3 residues: CASSVGEVVNQPQHF. The CDR3 nucleotides are TGTGCCAGCAGTGTAGGGGAGGTGGTTAATCAGCCCCAGCATTTT.

The rearrangement uses TRBV19 and TRBJ2-2, with 8 bases that match TRBD2. Germline assignment: CDR1 LNHDA and CDR2 SQIVND (reference sequence). V dropped 7 bases and J dropped 1; count of bases not matched to a gene: 8. This CDR3 has 16 amino acids. For the CDR3, the DNA is TGTGCCAGTATGACCGTAGCGGGACTGAACACCGGGGAGCTGTTTTTT. Translating gives CASMTVAGLNTGELFF.

The chain is built from TRBV15 and TRBJ1-2; 8 positions agree with TRBD1. The V gene end was trimmed by 4 bases and the J gene end by 1 base; junction bases not matched to a gene: 2. Germline lookup yields CDR1 LNHNV and CDR2 YYDKDF (reference sequence). The CDR3 has 14 residues. CDR3 residues: CATSTDRGNYGYTF. The DNA of the CDR3 is TGTGCCACCAGCACAGACAGGGGTAACTATGGCTACACCTTC.

This clone occurred once. The gene calls are TRBV12-5 and TRBJ2-7, with TRBD2 identical over 7 bases. Looked up from germline, CDR1 is LGHNT and CDR2 is FRNRAP. V shed 4 bases, J shed 5 bases, and the junction held 8 bases outside the gene matches. The CDR3 is 14 amino acids. In DNA form, the CDR3 reads TGTGCTAGTGGTTATATGGGGACTACCCACGAGCAGTACTTC. It yields the protein CASGYMGTTHEQYF.

The rearrangement links TRBV11-3 to TRBJ2-7; possible D gene TRBD2, 7 bases. The germline gives CDR1 SGHNT, CDR2 YENEEA. Trimming pared 0 bases from V and 2 bases from J, leaving 17 bases between. This CDR3 has 17 residues. The CDR3 DNA reads as TGTGCCAGCAGCTTAGATCTTTGTGGGGGGGCCCCCTACGAGCAGTACTTC. Amino acids: CASSLDLCGGAPYEQYF.

The CDR3 loop reads CASSQGRLETQYF. CDR3 DNA sequence: TGTGCCAGCAGCCAAGGGAGGTTGGAGACCCAGTACTTC. This chain connects TRBV14 to TRBJ2-5; D may be TRBD2 (5 bases). Between the trimmed V and J ends, which lost 1 base and 5 bases, there was a span of 8 bases. The CDR3 has 13 residues. CDR1 and CDR2 from the germline V gene are SGHDN and FVKESK.

Only one count was recorded for this clone. The chain employs TRBV7-2 and TRBJ1-3; no reliable D call. With 4 bases removed from V and 0 bases from J, the gap between germline ends came to 13 bases. Germline V lookup: CDR1 SGHTA, CDR2 FQGNSA. The CDR3 is 16 residues long. CDR3 in amino acids: CASSSGRTLSGNTIYF. The CDR3 DNA follows: TGTGCCAGCAGCTCAGGCCGTACCCTCTCTGGAAACACCATATATTTT.

V usage is TRBV18 and J usage is TRBJ2-7; possible D gene TRBD1, 6 bases. This CDR3 comprises 15 residues. Germline CDR1 and CDR2: KGHSH and LQKENI. V was cut by 3 bases and J by 5 bases, with 17 bases left in between. CDR3: CASSPRRTAWDEQYF. DNA for the CDR3: TGTGCCAGCTCACCCCGCAGGACAGCTTGGGACGAGCAGTACTTC.